These 29 T cell receptor beta chains were sequenced from one sample in a study of blood T cell repertoires in COVID-19. Repertoires were generated with immunoSEQ multiplex PCR, while TCRdb's copy carries only in-frame clones and drops some. The repertoire includes more than 200,000 clones, about 87% of them detected once, and over 1.5% sits in the top ten. The sequenced sample consisted of peripheral blood. Source of these receptors: a man in his sixties or seventies with acute or convalescent COVID-19.

The sample holds one count of this clone. J is TRBJ2-7 and V is TRBV5-1; TRBD2 might be the D (5 bases). The CDR3 has 13 amino acids. The V gene's germline CDR1 is SGHRS and CDR2 YFSETQ. With 1 base removed from V and 7 bases from J, the gap between germline ends came to 12 bases. CDR3 DNA: TGCGCCAGCAGCTTGACACTAGGTCGGGAGCAGTACTTC. As protein: CASSLTLGREQYF.

The V and J genes are TRBV5-1 and TRBJ1-1; maybe TRBD1 (6 bases). This CDR3 is 17 amino acids long. In germline, CDR1 is SGHRS, CDR2 YFSETQ. The ends were cut back, 4 bases at V and 0 bases at J, with 19 bases in the middle. In nucleotides, the CDR3 is TGCGCCAGCAGCCCGCGGGGGACATGGCGGGTGAACACTGAAGCTTTCTTT. Protein product: CASSPRGTWRVNTEAFF.

V gene TRBV5-6 combines with J gene TRBJ2-1, with 13 bases lining up with TRBD2. Per the germline V gene, CDR1 is SGHDT and CDR2 is YYEEEE. The CDR3 totals 17 residues. V was clipped by 0 bases and J by 7 bases; unmatched bases: 7. CDR3 protein: CASSLDGLAGVRNEQFF. The CDR3 DNA reads as TGTGCCAGCAGCTTGGACGGACTAGCGGGAGTAAGAAATGAGCAGTTCTTC.

CDR3 nucleotides: TGTGCCTGGATCAACATCGATCCCCGGGGCAAAAACATTCAGTACTTC. This translates into CAWINIDPRGKNIQYF. This chain connects TRBV30 to TRBJ2-4, with a weak D call TRBD2 (5 bases). CDR1 and CDR2 from the germline V gene are GTSNPN and SVGIG (reference sequence). V dropped 4 bases and J dropped 3 bases, with 19 bases sitting between them. The CDR3 length is 16 residues.

The chain employs TRBV28 and TRBJ1-5; the match to TRBD1 covers 10 bases. After removal of 6 bases from V and 6 bases from J, the junction contained 5 bases not matched to a gene. Germline CDR1 MDHEN, CDR2 SYDVKM. The CDR3 consists of 14 residues. The CDR3: CASRATGGLQPQHF. CDR3 sequence (DNA): TGTGCCAGCAGGGCGACAGGGGGCCTTCAGCCCCAGCATTTT.

The J gene is TRBJ2-7, the V gene TRBV7-6; 10 bases map to TRBD2. This CDR3 spans 18 amino acids. Unmatched junction bases numbered 10, after V lost 1 base and J lost 1 base. CDR1 and CDR2 (germline): SGHVS, FNYEAQ. The CDR3 is CASSLEESSGRDSYEQYF. The CDR3 coding sequence is TGTGCCAGCAGCTTAGAAGAATCGAGCGGGAGGGATTCCTACGAGCAGTACTTC.

This chain uses TRBV6-5 with TRBJ2-1; D ambiguous. The V gene's germline CDR1 is MNHEY and CDR2 SVGAGI. V lost 7 bases, J lost 6 bases, and 13 bases lay in between. The CDR3 loop spans 13 amino acids. CDR3 sequence reads: CASTNYPVNEQFF. CDR3 coding DNA: TGTGCCAGCACTAATTACCCGGTCAATGAGCAGTTCTTC.

The J gene is TRBJ2-1, the V gene TRBV5-1, with 11 bases aligning to TRBD2. This CDR3 has 16 amino acids. CDR1 SGHRS and CDR2 YFSETQ come from the germline V gene. The V gene end was trimmed by 1 base and the J gene end by 4 bases; junction bases not matched to a gene: 4. The CDR3 here is CASSLSIAGGYNEQFF. DNA for the CDR3: TGCGCCAGCAGCTTGTCCATAGCGGGAGGGTACAATGAGCAGTTCTTC.

This chain links TRBV19 with TRBJ1-5; 8 nucleotides agree with TRBD1. The CDR3 covers 18 residues. V lost 5 bases to trimming and J lost 4 bases; unmatched junction nucleotides: 16. Germline loops: CDR1 LNHDA, CDR2 SQIVND (reference sequence). CDR3 DNA sequence: TGTGCCAGTAGTGCCGGGACAGGTCGACTCGCTGGGAATCAGCCCCAGCATTTT. Translated: CASSAGTGRLAGNQPQHF.

Here the CDR3 reads CASSPGDRIYTEAFF. The CDR3 DNA reads as TGTGCCAGCTCACCAGGCGACAGGATATACACTGAAGCTTTCTTT. The chain combines TRBV18 with TRBJ1-1; a weak D match, TRBD1 (6 bases). In germline, CDR1 is KGHSH, CDR2 LQKENI. The V end was cut by 2 bases, the J end by 3 bases, with 13 bases between. CDR3 length equals 15 residues.

The chain combines TRBV5-4 with TRBJ1-6; D gene ambiguous. V gave up 4 bases and J gave up 0 bases, with 14 bases separating them. Germline CDR1 is SGHNT and CDR2 is YYREEE (reference sequence). This CDR3 has 17 residues. This CDR3 is CASSRVGGSSYNSPLHF. CDR3 sequence (DNA): TGTGCCAGCAGCCGGGTGGGCGGGAGCTCCTATAATTCACCCCTCCACTTT. Using reference TRBV5-4 and TRBJ1-6 for the parts outside the CDR3, the full variable domain is ETGVTQSPTHLIKTRGQQVTLRCSSQSGHNTVSWYQQALGQGPQFIFQYYREEENGRGNFPPRFSGLQFPNYSSELNVNALELDDSALYLCASSRVGGSSYNSPLHFGNGTRLTVT.

Notes on this clone: Other DNA sequences in this specimen translate into the identical CDR3. The chain recombines TRBV10-3 with TRBJ2-2, with D unclear. The V gene's germline CDR1 is ENHRY and CDR2 SYGVKD. V gave up 0 bases and J gave up 5 bases, with 7 bases separating them. The CDR3 covers 14 residues. The CDR3 nucleotides are TGTGCCATCAGTGAGTCGACGGGTACCGGGGAGCTGTTTTTT. This encodes CAISESTGTGELFF.

V usage is TRBV28 and J usage is TRBJ2-4, with D possibly matching TRBD2 (6 bases). Trimming left V 0 bases short and J 8 bases short, with 23 bases between. Per the germline V gene, CDR1 is MDHEN and CDR2 is SYDVKM. This CDR3 has 18 amino acids. The CDR3 DNA sequence: TGTGCCAGCAGTTTATGGGGGTCTAGCGCCAAATCTCGGGACATTCAGTACTTC. As protein: CASSLWGSSAKSRDIQYF.

V usage is TRBV5-1 and J usage is TRBJ2-3; 9 bases are a match to TRBD2. The length of the CDR3 is 16 residues. CDR1 and CDR2 (germline): SGHRS, YFSETQ. V was clipped by 2 bases and J by 1 base; unmatched bases: 5. This CDR3 is CASSLAWTSGTDTQYF. The CDR3 coding sequence is TGCGCCAGCAGCTTAGCGTGGACTAGCGGCACAGATACGCAGTATTTT.

CDR3 coding DNA: TGTGCCAGTAGTATAGATCTCGCTACCTACAATGAGCAGTTCTTC. Translating gives CASSIDLATYNEQFF. V and J are TRBV19 and TRBJ2-1; D is unclear. The CDR3 totals 15 residues. CDR1 LNHDA and CDR2 SQIVND come from the germline V gene (reference sequence). Deletions cut 0 bases from V and 2 bases from J, with 8 bases between.

The CDR3 DNA reads as TGTGCCAGCAGCCAAGGAGCGGGAGGGTCCTACAATGAGCAGTTCTTC. Its protein product is CASSQGAGGSYNEQFF. The V call is TRBV4-2, the J call TRBJ2-1, with 10 bases that match TRBD2. V lost 1 base, J lost 1 base, and 1 base stayed unmatched. The germline gives CDR1 LGHNA, CDR2 YNFKEQ. The CDR3 is 16 amino acids.

The chain carries TRBV6-5 and TRBJ2-7; perhaps TRBD1 as D (6 bases). CDR3 length: 15 amino acids. The V end lost 4 bases, the J end lost 4 bases, and 17 bases lay between the germline ends. Germline loops: CDR1 MNHEY, CDR2 SVGAGI. CDR3 nucleotide sequence: TGTGCCAGCAGTTTGACATATGGGACAAATTACGAGCAGTACTTC. This encodes CASSLTYGTNYEQYF.

This sequence joins TRBV29-1 and TRBJ2-1; maybe TRBD2 (6 bases). The CDR3 is 18 amino acids. V was shortened by 1 base and J by 0 bases, with 19 bases between the two germline ends. Germline V gives CDR1 SQVTM, CDR2 ANQGSEA. As DNA, the CDR3 is TGCAGCGTTGAAGGCTCGGCCCTCGGGGGAAGCTCCTACAATGAGCAGTTCTTC. Protein sequence: CSVEGSALGGSSYNEQFF.

DNA of the CDR3: TGTGCCATCAGTAAGGAGGAGGGAGTGGGAGAGCAGTACTTC. Protein sequence: CAISKEEGVGEQYF. The gene calls are TRBV10-3 and TRBJ2-7; possible D gene TRBD2, 6 bases. Trimming shortened V by 5 bases and J by 7 bases, and 18 bases separated the two germline ends. Germline values: CDR1 ENHRY, CDR2 SYGVKD. This CDR3 has 14 residues.

V and J are TRBV27 and TRBJ2-1; possible D gene TRBD2, 7 bases. The V gene's germline CDR1 is MNHEY and CDR2 SMNVEV (reference sequence). The germline V and J ends were trimmed by 7 bases and 2 bases, with 27 bases remaining between them. The CDR3 spans 19 residues. The CDR3, as DNA: TGTGCCAGCATAGGGCGTTTGAGGGGGGGCACTTCAACCTACAATGAGCAGTTCTTC. Protein product: CASIGRLRGGTSTYNEQFF.

V gene TRBV6-2 or TRBV6-3 combines with J gene TRBJ1-2; TRBD1 agrees at 9 bases. CDR1 is MNHEY, CDR2 SVGEGT, per germline. This CDR3 spans 13 amino acids. Trimming at V came to 6 bases and at J to 8 bases, leaving 7 bases not matched to a gene. The DNA of the CDR3 is TGTGCCAGCAGCCTGGGACAGGGTAGCGGCTACACCTTC. Translated, it gives CASSLGQGSGYTF.

CDR3 DNA: TGCAGCGTACGAAGCGTGAGATCCTACGAGCAGTACTTC. Its translation is CSVRSVRSYEQYF. The chain recombines TRBV29-1 with TRBJ2-7; no clear D gene. The CDR3 covers 13 residues. V was clipped by 6 bases and J by 1 base, with 13 bases between them. Germline V CDR1 and CDR2: SQVTM, ANQGSEA.

The chain links TRBV5-1 to TRBJ2-1; 16 bases are a match to TRBD2. The CDR3 extends over 18 amino acids. V gave up 1 base and J gave up 3 bases; unmatched junction bases: 4. Per germline, CDR1 SGHRS and CDR2 YFSETQ. CDR3 DNA: TGCGCCAGCAGCTTGCCGGGACTAGCGGGAGGGGGCTACAATGAGCAGTTCTTC. It specifies CASSLPGLAGGGYNEQFF.

The chain is built from TRBV2 and TRBJ1-5; the D is unclear. The germline V gene has CDR1 SNHLY and CDR2 FYNNEI. V was trimmed by 5 bases and J by 0 bases, leaving 11 bases between them. The CDR3 has 15 amino acids. CDR3 nucleotides: TGTGCCAGCAGTTTCCGACATACTAGCAATCAGCCCCAGCATTTT. Translated: CASSFRHTSNQPQHF.

In this sample, this clone turned up a few times. The CDR3 here is CASSYSGEQYF. As DNA, the CDR3 is TGTGCCAGCAGTTACTCCGGCGAGCAGTACTTC. The chain is built from TRBV6-5 and TRBJ2-7, with D hard to call. Germline CDR1 and CDR2: MNHEY and SVGAGI. V lost 0 bases and J lost 6, with 3 bases in between. The CDR3 spans 11 residues.

V is TRBV2 and J is TRBJ2-1, with 7 positions matching TRBD2. From germline, CDR1 is SNHLY and CDR2 FYNNEI. CDR3 length equals 14 residues. The junction had 5 bases not matched to a gene; V was cut back by 6 bases and J by 3 bases. CDR3 DNA sequence: TGTGCCAGCAGGCTTGGACTAGTCTACAATGAGCAGTTCTTC. Amino acids: CASRLGLVYNEQFF. Full variable domain (outside the CDR3, taken from reference TRBV2 and TRBJ2-1): EPEVTQTPSHQVTQMGQEVILRCVPISNHLYFYWYRQILGQKVEFLVSFYNNEISEKSEIFDDQFSVERPDGSNFTLKIRSTKLEDSAMYFCASRLGLVYNEQFFGPGTRLTVL.

This chain links TRBV18 with TRBJ2-7, with 9 bases lining up with TRBD1. J was trimmed by 5 bases and V by 0 bases; bases with no gene match: 8. The CDR3 totals 16 residues. Germline loops: CDR1 KGHSH, CDR2 LQKENI. The CDR3 bases are TGTGCCAGCTCACCACCAGGGACAGGGAGAGGGAACGAGCAGTACTTC. It specifies CASSPPGTGRGNEQYF. Using reference TRBV18 and TRBJ2-7 for the parts outside the CDR3, the full variable domain is NAGVMQNPRHLVRRRGQEARLRCSPMKGHSHVYWYRQLPEEGLKFMVYLQKENIIDESGMPKERFSAEFPKEGPSILRIQQVVRGDSAAYFCASSPPGTGRGNEQYFGPGTRLTVT.

The rearrangement uses TRBV11-1 and TRBJ2-2; 11 bases line up with TRBD2. Germline V gene sequence: CDR1 SGHAT, CDR2 FQDESV (reference sequence). The CDR3 runs to 15 residues. V trimming: 4 bases; J trimming: 9 bases; junction bases outside the gene matches: 7. The CDR3 coding sequence is TGTGCCAGCAGCTCCATTTCTAGCGGGAGGAGGGAGCTGTTTTTT. Its translation: CASSSISSGRRELFF.

The rearrangement links TRBV7-2 to TRBJ2-3, with 7 bases lining up with TRBD1. The germline V gene has CDR1 SGHTA and CDR2 FQGNSA. CDR3 length: 14 residues. V lost 5 bases to trimming and J lost 1 base; unmatched junction nucleotides: 3. CDR3 loop: CASSPDRGTDTQYF. The CDR3 bases are TGTGCCAGCAGCCCTGACAGGGGCACAGATACGCAGTATTTT. Supplemented by reference TRBV7-2 and TRBJ2-3, the full variable domain reads GAGVSQSPSNKVTEKGKDVELRCDPISGHTALYWYRQSLGQGLEFLIYFQGNSAPDKSGLPSDRFSAERTGGSVSTLTIQRTQQEDSAVYLCASSPDRGTDTQYFGPGTRLTVL.